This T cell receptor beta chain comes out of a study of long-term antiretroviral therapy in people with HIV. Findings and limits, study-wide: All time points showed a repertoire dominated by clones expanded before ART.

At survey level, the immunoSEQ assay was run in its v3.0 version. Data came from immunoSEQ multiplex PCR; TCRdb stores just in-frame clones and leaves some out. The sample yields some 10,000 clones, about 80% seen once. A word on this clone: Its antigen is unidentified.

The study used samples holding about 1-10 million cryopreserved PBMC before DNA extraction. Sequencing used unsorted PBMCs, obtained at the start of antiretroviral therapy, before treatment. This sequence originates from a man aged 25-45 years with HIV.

CDR3 sequence reads: CASSPGTGIPGELFF. CDR3 DNA: TGTGCCAGCAGCCCAGGGACAGGGATTCCCGGGGAGCTGTTTTTT. The genes are TRBV14 and TRBJ2-2, with 9 bases fitting TRBD1. Germline-derived CDR1 and CDR2 are SGHDN and FVKESK. This CDR3 spans 15 amino acids. Trimming removed 4 bases from V and 6 bases from J; junction bases left unmatched: 6.